These T cell receptor beta chains were read from a single sample in a study of graft-versus-host responses after intestinal transplantation. Sequencing was performed with immunoSEQ multiplex PCR; in TCRdb, only in-frame clones are kept and a portion is missing. The repertoire includes approximately 81,000 clones, 87% of them detected once, and roughly 8% sits in the top ten. These TCRs are of unknown antigen specificity. The sample in question was unstimulated CD8+ T cells sorted from spleen or lymph node cells, obtained before transplant. Receptor source: a human donor who was the organ donor for an intestinal transplant. The CDR3 runs from the conserved cysteine through the conserved F or W. The order of the fields is D gene, V gene, J gene, clone size, CDR3 protein, CDR3 DNA. D genes are given only for firm matches. Only part of the rows carry a size: once, few, many, or a class if the clone is expanded.

-	TRBV6-6	TRBJ2-7	-	CASRTLRTERNEQYF	TGTGCCAGCAGAACCTTAAGGACGGAAAGGAACGAGCAGTACTTC
-	TRBV11-2	TRBJ2-7	-	CASSPNRDGILYEQYF	TGTGCCAGCAGCCCCAACCGGGACGGCATCCTCTACGAGCAGTACTTC
TRBD2	TRBV6-4	TRBJ2-1	-	CASSIGGADFHEQFF	TGTGCCAGCAGCATCGGGGGGGCCGATTTTCATGAGCAGTTCTTC
-	TRBV27	TRBJ1-1	once	CASSRTGNTEAFF	TGTGCCAGCAGTCGTACAGGGAACACTGAAGCTTTCTTT
-	TRBV5-1	TRBJ2-3	-	CASSTSGGTDTQYF	TGCGCCAGCAGCACGAGCGGAGGCACAGATACGCAGTATTTT
TRBD1	TRBV5-1	TRBJ1-2	-	CASSAYVDRGNYGYTF	TGCGCCAGCAGCGCCTATGTGGACAGGGGGAACTATGGCTACACCTTC
TRBD1	TRBV27	TRBJ1-4	-	CASSPGGNEKLFF	TGTGCCAGCAGTCCAGGGGGGAATGAAAAACTGTTTTTT
-	TRBV5-1	TRBJ2-2	-	CASSLAGGQGPGELFF	TGCGCCAGCAGCTTGGCCGGGGGCCAGGGTCCCGGGGAGCTGTTTTTT
-	TRBV7-7	TRBJ2-3	once	CASSDGGSTDTQYF	TGTGCCAGCAGTGACGGGGGAAGCACAGATACGCAGTATTTT
-	TRBV7-9	TRBJ1-2	-	CASSSTGNYGYTF	TGTGCCAGCAGCTCAACAGGAAACTATGGCTACACCTTC
-	TRBV30	TRBJ2-7	-	CAWSVLLGRGHPYEQYF	TGTGCCTGGAGTGTACTCCTCGGCAGAGGGCACCCCTACGAGCAGTACTTC
-	TRBV6-5	TRBJ1-1	-	CASSYPEAFF	TGTGCCAGCAGTTACCCTGAAGCTTTCTTT
-	TRBV7-3	TRBJ2-2	-	CASSLVGGSGELFF	TGTGCCAGCAGCCTTGTCGGGGGAAGCGGGGAGCTGTTTTTT
TRBD2	TRBV27	TRBJ2-7	-	CASSLFRGDSYEQYF	TGTGCCAGCAGTTTGTTCCGGGGGGACTCCTACGAGCAGTACTTC
TRBD1	TRBV9	TRBJ2-1	once	CASSNRDRVYEQFF	TGTGCCAGCAGCAACCGGGACAGGGTATATGAGCAGTTCTTC
-	TRBV7-2	TRBJ1-4	-	CASSLDLNEKLFF	TGTGCCAGCAGCTTAGACCTTAATGAAAAACTGTTTTTT
-	TRBV28	TRBJ2-3	once	CASSLWVTDTQYF	TGTGCCAGCAGTTTATGGGTAACAGATACGCAGTATTTT
-	TRBV6-1	TRBJ1-4	-	CASMGAFSVDEKLFF	TGTGCCAGCATGGGAGCTTTCTCGGTTGATGAAAAACTGTTTTTT
-	TRBV27	TRBJ1-4	-	CATGTGLNEKLFF	TGTGCCACCGGAACAGGGTTGAATGAAAAACTGTTTTTT
-	TRBV6-1	TRBJ1-1	-	CASSDDTGQGTEAFF	TGTGCCAGCAGTGATGACACAGGGCAGGGCACTGAAGCTTTCTTT
TRBD1	TRBV6-1	TRBJ1-2	-	CASSEVPGQSPLNNYGYTF	TGTGCCAGCAGTGAAGTACCGGGACAGAGCCCCCTGAACAACTATGGCTACACCTTC
-	TRBV28	TRBJ1-5	-	CASSLPTESNQPQHF	TGTGCCAGCAGTTTACCTACAGAGAGCAATCAGCCCCAGCATTTT
-	TRBV6-1	TRBJ1-1	-	CASSEYNTEAFF	TGTGCCAGCAGTGAATATAACACTGAAGCTTTCTTT
-	TRBV27	TRBJ2-2	-	CASSPPGTGELFF	TGTGCCAGCAGTCCCCCAGGGACCGGGGAGCTGTTTTTT
-	TRBV7-9	TRBJ1-2	-	CASSSLSDRQSNYGYTF	TGTGCCAGCAGCTCACTTTCCGACAGACAAAGTAACTATGGCTACACCTTC
-	TRBV6-6	TRBJ2-7	few	CASSYSPEGEQYF	TGTGCCAGCAGTTACTCTCCTGAGGGGGAGCAGTACTTC
-	TRBV11-2	TRBJ2-5	-	CASGGAGGNQETQYF	TGTGCCAGCGGAGGGGCAGGGGGAAACCAAGAGACCCAGTACTTC
-	TRBV9	TRBJ1-2	-	CASSGEAAGYTF	TGTGCCAGCAGCGGAGAGGCGGCAGGCTACACCTTC
TRBD1	TRBV5-1	TRBJ2-5	-	CASSTTGVGETQYF	TGCGCCAGCAGTACGACAGGGGTAGGCGAGACCCAGTACTTC
-	TRBV28	TRBJ1-1	-	CASGDFMNTEAFF	TGTGCCAGCGGTGACTTCATGAACACTGAAGCTTTCTTT
-	TRBV5-1	TRBJ2-3	-	CASSLDALGVLSTDTQYF	TGCGCCAGCAGCTTGGACGCCCTGGGCGTGTTAAGCACAGATACGCAGTATTTT
TRBD2	TRBV9	TRBJ2-1	-	CASSLGTSGGAYNEQFF	TGTGCCAGCAGCTTGGGGACTAGCGGGGGCGCATACAATGAGCAGTTCTTC
-	TRBV30	TRBJ2-7	-	CACNDGALPYEQYF	TGTGCCTGTAACGACGGAGCACTACCCTACGAGCAGTACTTC
TRBD2	TRBV4-2	TRBJ2-3	few	CASSQERGATDTQYF	TGTGCCAGCAGCCAAGAGCGGGGGGCCACAGATACGCAGTATTTT
-	TRBV27	TRBJ1-1	-	CASSLSGGGSDAFF	TGTGCCAGCAGTTTATCAGGCGGCGGCAGCGACGCTTTCTTT
-	TRBV6-1	TRBJ1-1	-	CASGGLLDRLSEAFF	TGTGCCAGCGGGGGATTACTGGACAGATTATCCGAAGCTTTCTTT
-	TRBV7-9	TRBJ2-1	-	CASSLQGGYNEQFF	TGTGCCAGCAGCCTACAGGGGGGGTACAATGAGCAGTTCTTC
-	TRBV19	TRBJ1-1	-	CAGLVAAFF	TGTGCCGGCTTAGTGGCCGCTTTCTTT
TRBD2	TRBV2	TRBJ2-5	-	CASSPTSGVGQETQYF	TGTGCCAGCAGTCCGACTAGCGGGGTGGGCCAAGAGACCCAGTACTTC
-	TRBV23-1	TRBJ1-5	-	CASSQPAGRNNQPQHF	TGCGCCAGCAGTCAACCGGCAGGGAGGAACAATCAGCCCCAGCATTTT
TRBD2	TRBV10-3	TRBJ2-2	-	CAISGAGGSGTGELFF	TGTGCCATCAGCGGAGCGGGGGGTTCGGGCACCGGGGAGCTGTTTTTT
TRBD1	TRBV6-4	TRBJ2-2	-	CASSSGTGDTGELFF	TGTGCCAGCAGTTCCGGGACAGGGGACACCGGGGAGCTGTTTTTT
-	TRBV9	TRBJ2-1	-	CASSEGNSYNEQFF	TGTGCCAGCAGCGAGGGTAACTCCTACAATGAGCAGTTCTTC
TRBD1	TRBV7-9	TRBJ1-2	-	CASSLGTGGFYGYTF	TGTGCCAGCAGCTTGGGGACAGGCGGATTCTATGGCTACACCTTC
-	TRBV5-1	TRBJ1-3	-	CASSSDYMSSGNTIYF	TGCGCCAGCAGCTCGGACTACATGAGCTCTGGAAACACCATATATTTT
TRBD1	TRBV5-8	TRBJ1-5	-	CASSWDSLNQPQHF	TGTGCCAGCAGCTGGGACAGCCTAAATCAGCCCCAGCATTTT
-	TRBV5-6	TRBJ1-5	-	CASSLTGLNQPQHF	TGTGCCAGCAGCTTGACAGGGTTGAATCAGCCCCAGCATTTT
-	TRBV7-9	TRBJ1-5	-	CASSSERGDQPQHF	TGTGCCAGCAGCTCGGAGAGGGGCGATCAGCCCCAGCATTTT
-	TRBV7-6	TRBJ1-1	-	CASSLDRNTEAFF	TGTGCCAGCAGCCTAGACAGGAACACTGAAGCTTTCTTT
-	TRBV4-1	TRBJ2-1	-	CASSQDPTSSYNEQFF	TGCGCCAGCAGCCAAGACCCGACGAGCTCCTACAATGAGCAGTTCTTC
-	TRBV5-6	TRBJ2-1	-	CASRWGGQFNEQFF	TGTGCCAGCAGGTGGGGGGGCCAGTTCAATGAGCAGTTCTTC
TRBD1	TRBV2	TRBJ1-1	few	CASSDYRGGGVNTEAFF	TGTGCCAGCAGCGACTACCGAGGAGGGGGCGTAAACACTGAAGCTTTCTTT